This passage covers 32 T cell receptor beta chains from one sample sequenced in a study of cytomegalovirus exposure and HLA in healthy donors. Use of 60 Vbeta and 13 Jbeta primers characterized the PCR. Sequencing was performed with immunoSEQ multiplex PCR; in TCRdb, only in-frame clones are kept and a portion is missing. The data show under 110,000 clones, around 80% seen once. Material for sequencing was PBMCs. Receptors originate from a man aged 35 to 55 in good health and CMV-seronegative.

V usage is TRBV7-9 and J usage is TRBJ1-4, with D unresolved. The V gene lost 3 bases and the J gene lost 5 bases, with 10 bases spanning the gap. This CDR3 has 14 amino acids. Germline loops: CDR1 SEHNR, CDR2 FQNEAQ (reference sequence). The CDR3 coding sequence is TGTGCCAGCAGCTTGCCTTTACTCAATGAAAAACTGTTTTTT. It translates to CASSLPLLNEKLFF.

The chain uses TRBV7-9 and TRBJ2-5; possibly TRBD1 for D (6 bases). V dropped 6 bases and J dropped 1 base, with 9 bases sitting between them. CDR1 is SEHNR and CDR2 is FQNEAQ in the germline V gene (reference sequence). CDR3 length: 13 residues. The CDR3 DNA reads TGTGCCAGCAGGGACAGCTCCCAAGAGACCCAGTACTTC. Translating it yields CASRDSSQETQYF. The complete variable domain, with remaining parts taken from reference TRBV7-9 and TRBJ2-5, reads DTGVSQNPRHKITKRGQNVTFRCDPISEHNRLYWYRQTLGQGPEFLTYFQNEAQLEKSRLLSDRFSAERPKGSFSTLEIQRTEQGDSAMYLCASRDSSQETQYFGPGTRLLVL.

This chain links TRBV5-1 with TRBJ1-2; D is unclear. CDR3 length equals 15 residues. Trimming left V 4 bases short and J 5 bases short, with 18 bases between. CDR1 SGHRS and CDR2 YFSETQ come from the germline V gene. Written as DNA, the CDR3 is TGCGCCAGCAGCGACCGTTCTGTTCAGACATATGGCTACACCTTC. Its protein is CASSDRSVQTYGYTF.

The chain uses TRBV29-1 and TRBJ2-5; 9 bases align to TRBD1. Judging by the DNA end, TRBJ2-7 fits better; the J call may be wrong. The germline CDR1 and CDR2 sequences are SQVTM and ANQGSEA. The CDR3 has 13 amino acids. CDR3: CSVPGQGEVEQYF. As DNA, the CDR3 is TGCAGCGTTCCGGGACAGGGTGAAGTCGAGCAGTACTTC.

The V gene is TRBV4-1, the J gene TRBJ1-1, with a possible D match to TRBD1 (5 bases). Germline lookup yields CDR1 MGHRA and CDR2 YSYEKL. V was shortened by 0 bases and J by 5 bases, with 10 bases between the two germline ends. CDR3 length: 14 amino acids. This chain's CDR3 is CASSQETRGTEAFF. CDR3 nucleotides: TGCGCCAGCAGCCAAGAGACAAGGGGAACTGAAGCTTTCTTT.

The chain employs TRBV6-6 and TRBJ1-6; 7 nucleotides match TRBD1. The CDR3 is 14 amino acids. CDR1 and CDR2 from the germline V gene are MNHNY and SVGAGI (reference sequence). V lost 4 bases and J lost 9; bases outside the gene matches: 6. The CDR3 nucleotides are TGTGCCAGCAGTTCGACAGGGTCGGGTTCACCCCTCCACTTT. Encoded protein: CASSSTGSGSPLHF.

V is TRBV5-1 and J is TRBJ2-7; D remains ambiguous. From germline, CDR1 is SGHRS and CDR2 YFSETQ. V lost 4 bases, J lost 3 bases, and 8 bases lay in between. The CDR3 spans 12 residues. This CDR3 is CASSRPSYEQYF. The CDR3 DNA follows: TGCGCCAGCAGCCGCCCGAGCTACGAGCAGTACTTC. Full variable domain (missing parts from reference TRBV5-1 and TRBJ2-7): KAGVTQTPRYLIKTRGQQVTLSCSPISGHRSVSWYQQTPGQGLQFLFEYFSETQRNKGNFPGRFSGRQFSNSRSEMNVSTLELGDSALYLCASSRPSYEQYFGPGTRLTVT.

The rearrangement uses TRBV19 and TRBJ1-1, with a tentative D call TRBD1 (6 bases). CDR1 and CDR2 from the germline V gene are LNHDA and SQIVND (reference sequence). V was cut by 3 bases and J by 2 bases, with 10 bases left in between. The CDR3 length is 14 residues. The CDR3 loop is CASSIYRDNTEAFF. The CDR3 region has the DNA TGTGCCAGTAGTATCTACAGGGACAACACTGAAGCTTTCTTT.

The rearrangement uses TRBV7-2 and TRBJ2-5, with D possibly matching TRBD2 (6 bases). V was pared by 1 base and J by 7 bases, with 13 bases between. The CDR3 is 14 amino acids. The germline CDR1 and CDR2 sequences are SGHTA and FQGNSA. The CDR3 nucleotides read TGTGCCAGCAGCTTAGGGGACTCCCGGCTGACCCAGTACTTC. This encodes CASSLGDSRLTQYF.

Notes on this clone: The junction differs from germline at one of its ends, possibly a read error. The rearrangement uses TRBV6-6 and TRBJ2-3; tentatively, D is TRBD2 (5 bases). Germline values: CDR1 MNHNY, CDR2 SVGAGI (reference sequence). This CDR3 is 16 amino acids long. CDR3 protein: CASTHPLSASIDTQYF. CDR3 DNA: TGTGCCAGCACCCACCCACTATCAGCTAGCATAGATACGCAGTATTTT.

V and J are TRBV7-8 and TRBJ2-5, with TRBD2 matching 7 bases. This CDR3 is 14 amino acids long. Germline trimming cut 3 bases from V and 2 bases from J; bases unmatched to any gene: 3. Per germline, CDR1 SGHVS and CDR2 FQNEAQ. The CDR3 sequence is CASSFGLEQETQYF. CDR3 sequence (DNA): TGTGCCAGCAGCTTCGGACTAGAACAAGAGACCCAGTACTTC.

This sequence joins TRBV15 and TRBJ1-1; D uncertain. Trimming removed 3 bases from V and 0 bases from J, with 5 bases in between. This CDR3 contains 13 residues. Germline V gives CDR1 LNHNV, CDR2 YYDKDF (reference sequence). The CDR3 DNA follows: TGTGCCACCAGCAGTGTTATGAACACTGAAGCTTTCTTT. It specifies CATSSVMNTEAFF.

This clone was observed a handful of times. The V call is TRBV6-5, the J call TRBJ1-2; D possibly corresponds to TRBD1 (6 bases). The germline V and J ends were trimmed by 7 bases and 8 bases, with 20 bases remaining between them. There are 14 residues in the CDR3. Per the germline V gene, CDR1 is MNHEY and CDR2 is SVGAGI. CDR3 in amino acids: CASTLYPTRGGYTF. The CDR3 coding sequence is TGTGCCAGCACCCTATATCCCACCAGGGGAGGCTACACCTTC.

This chain joins TRBV25-1 and TRBJ2-1, with D possibly matching TRBD1 (6 bases). The CDR3 loop spans 12 amino acids. Germline CDR1 MGHDK, CDR2 SYGVNS. V lost 7 bases and J lost 3, with 7 bases in between. The CDR3 coding sequence is TGTGCCAGCAAGGGGGACTACAATGAGCAGTTCTTC. Residues: CASKGDYNEQFF.

The chain employs TRBV18 and TRBJ1-1, with 7 bases fitting TRBD1. Trimming removed 3 bases from V and 0 bases from J; junction bases left unmatched: 10. Germline values: CDR1 KGHSH, CDR2 LQKENI. CDR3 size: 17 residues. CDR3 sequence: CASSPPPGQSMNTEAFF. The CDR3 DNA reads as TGTGCCAGCTCACCTCCCCCGGGACAGAGCATGAACACTGAAGCTTTCTTT.

The chain has TRBV11-2 and TRBJ1-4; TRBD1 might be the D (5 bases). CDR3 length: 15 amino acids. The V gene lost 6 bases and the J gene lost 5 bases, with 16 bases spanning the gap. Germline V gene data show CDR1 as SGHAT and CDR2 as FQNNGV. CDR3 amino acids: CASRRIRGINEKLFF. The CDR3 DNA sequence: TGTGCCAGCAGACGCATCCGGGGGATAAATGAAAAACTGTTTTTT.

The V call is TRBV7-9, the J call TRBJ2-1; 11 bases align to TRBD2. Trimming cost V 5 bases and J 1 base; bases outside gene matches: 7. This CDR3 is 17 amino acids long. Germline CDR1 and CDR2: SEHNR and FQNEAQ (reference sequence). In DNA, the CDR3 is TGTGCCAGCAGCCCCAGCCTAGCGGGGGGTTCCTACAATGAGCAGTTCTTC. It codes for CASSPSLAGGSYNEQFF.

The chain links TRBV10-3 to TRBJ2-5, with 7 bases lining up with TRBD2. The germline V gene encodes CDR1 ENHRY and CDR2 SYGVKD. The CDR3 extends over 14 amino acids. J gave up 4 bases and V 4 bases, and 6 bases lay outside the gene matches. Here the CDR3 reads CAISVGLLGETQYF. CDR3 nucleotides: TGTGCCATCAGTGTGGGACTACTTGGAGAGACCCAGTACTTC.

The chain links TRBV6-5 to TRBJ1-1; 8 positions agree with TRBD1. The germline V gene encodes CDR1 MNHEY and CDR2 SVGAGI. With 8 bases clipped from V and 1 base from J, the junction kept 3 bases outside the gene matches. The CDR3 extends over 13 amino acids. DNA of the CDR3: TGTGCCAGCTCGACAGGGGAGAACACTGAAGCTTTCTTT. Its protein is CASSTGENTEAFF.

V and J are TRBV7-2 and TRBJ1-1; TRBD1 aligns across 8 bases. The J segment lost 0 bases and the V segment lost 4 bases, leaving 1 base of the junction unmatched. The V gene's germline CDR1 is SGHTA and CDR2 FQGNSA. The CDR3 contains 14 residues. The CDR3, as DNA: TGTGCCAGCAGCTGGGGACAGGTGAACACTGAAGCTTTCTTT. It translates to CASSWGQVNTEAFF.

The chain joins TRBV5-1 to TRBJ1-3; D gene unclear. V gave up 4 bases and J gave up 0 bases, with 17 bases separating them. The germline V gene encodes CDR1 SGHRS and CDR2 YFSETQ. This CDR3 is built from 17 residues. The DNA for the CDR3 is TGCGCCAGCAGCCCCGAACCGGGATATATCTCTGGAAACACCATATATTTT. Its protein is CASSPEPGYISGNTIYF.

This sequence joins TRBV11-2 and TRBJ2-5; TRBD2 matches at 7 bases. This CDR3 spans 14 amino acids. The germline CDR1 and CDR2 sequences are SGHAT and FQNNGV. After removal of 3 bases from V and 7 bases from J, the junction contained 8 bases not matched to a gene. The CDR3 loop is CASSLYEGRVTQYF. CDR3 coding DNA: TGTGCCAGCAGCTTGTACGAGGGGAGGGTGACCCAGTACTTC.

The V call is TRBV6-6, the J call TRBJ2-4, with a possible D match to TRBD2 (6 bases). Trimming shortened V by 5 bases and J by 12 bases, and 14 bases separated the two germline ends. Per the germline V gene, CDR1 is MNHNY and CDR2 is SVGAGI (reference sequence). The CDR3 runs to 12 residues. CDR3 coding DNA: TGTGCCAGCAGTGCGGAGGGACGAGATCAGTACTTC. Translated: CASSAEGRDQYF.

The chain carries TRBV6-1 and TRBJ1-1; D gene unclear. The CDR3 runs to 15 residues. V lost 6 bases, J lost 2 bases, and 16 bases lay in between. Germline-derived CDR1 and CDR2 are MNHNS and SASEGT. The DNA for the CDR3 is TGTGCCAGCAGCAGTGAGGCCCCAAAAAACACTGAAGCTTTCTTT. Protein product: CASSSEAPKNTEAFF.

This clone came up once. The chain joins TRBV11-1 to TRBJ1-6; 9 nucleotides match TRBD1. The germline gives CDR1 SGHAT, CDR2 FQDESV (reference sequence). V shed 5 bases, J shed 9 bases, and the junction held 5 bases outside the gene matches. CDR3 length equals 14 residues. The CDR3 DNA is TGTGCCAGCAGCAGAGACAGGGGGGTTTCACCCCTCCACTTT. Translated, it gives CASSRDRGVSPLHF.

The gene calls are TRBV7-2 and TRBJ1-4; D perhaps matches TRBD1 (6 bases). Trimming pared 1 base from V and 8 bases from J, leaving 17 bases between. The germline V gene encodes CDR1 SGHTA and CDR2 FQGNSA. The CDR3 spans 16 residues. CDR3 coding DNA: TGTGCCAGCAGCTTAGATAGGCAGGGGAGTAGAGAAAAACTGTTTTTT. As protein: CASSLDRQGSREKLFF.

The genes are TRBV7-2 and TRBJ2-3, with 7 bases identical to TRBD2. The germline gives CDR1 SGHTA, CDR2 FQGNSA. The V and J ends lost 0 bases and 1 base, in that order; junction bases with no gene match: 1. The CDR3 has 15 amino acids. As DNA, the CDR3 is TGTGCCAGCAGCTTAGCTCGGGGGGGCACAGATACGCAGTATTTT. Its protein is CASSLARGGTDTQYF.

V usage is TRBV6-1 and J usage is TRBJ2-3, with 13 bases identical to TRBD2. Unmatched junction bases numbered 5, after V lost 3 bases and J lost 5 bases. The CDR3 covers 16 residues. Per germline, CDR1 MNHNS and CDR2 SASEGT. CDR3 coding DNA: TGTGCCAGCAGTGACTGGACTAGCGGGGGTGGAGATACGCAGTATTTT. Amino acids: CASSDWTSGGGDTQYF.

This clone was observed a few times. The V call is TRBV7-9, the J call TRBJ1-5; possibly TRBD1 for D (5 bases). CDR3 length: 14 residues. Trimming removed 3 bases from V and 7 bases from J, with 13 bases in between. CDR1 is SEHNR, CDR2 FQNEAQ, per germline (reference sequence). The CDR3 reads CASSFGGSGQPQHF. CDR3 bases: TGTGCCAGCAGCTTCGGGGGATCAGGGCAGCCCCAGCATTTT. Looking up the rest from reference TRBV7-9 and TRBJ1-5 gives the full variable domain: DTGVSQNPRHKITKRGQNVTFRCDPISEHNRLYWYRQTLGQGPEFLTYFQNEAQLEKSRLLSDRFSAERPKGSFSTLEIQRTEQGDSAMYLCASSFGGSGQPQHFGDGTRLSIL.

This chain joins TRBV6-6 and TRBJ1-1; 7 bases map to TRBD1. Germline-derived CDR1 and CDR2 are MNHNY and SVGAGI (reference sequence). J gave up 8 bases and V 5 bases, and 11 bases lay outside the gene matches. The CDR3 is 14 residues long. The CDR3, as DNA: TGTGCCAGCAGTCAGCGACAGGGCGCCATAGAAGCTTTCTTT. It translates to CASSQRQGAIEAFF.

V and J are TRBV10-3 and TRBJ1-2; TRBD1 matches at 8 bases. CDR3 size: 14 residues. The V segment lost 6 bases and the J segment 4 bases; nucleotides outside the gene matches: 7. CDR1 ENHRY and CDR2 SYGVKD come from the germline V gene. CDR3 in amino acids: CAISSDREGYGYTF. CDR3 bases: TGTGCCATCAGCTCGGACAGGGAGGGCTATGGCTACACCTTC.

This sequence joins TRBV28 and TRBJ2-7; 9 bases map to TRBD1. Germline CDR1 reads MDHEN; CDR2 reads SYDVKM. This CDR3 spans 15 amino acids. V gave up 5 bases and J gave up 4 bases; unmatched junction bases: 9. The CDR3 is CASSGSDRGVYEQYF. DNA for the CDR3: TGTGCCAGCAGTGGATCGGACAGGGGCGTATACGAGCAGTACTTC.